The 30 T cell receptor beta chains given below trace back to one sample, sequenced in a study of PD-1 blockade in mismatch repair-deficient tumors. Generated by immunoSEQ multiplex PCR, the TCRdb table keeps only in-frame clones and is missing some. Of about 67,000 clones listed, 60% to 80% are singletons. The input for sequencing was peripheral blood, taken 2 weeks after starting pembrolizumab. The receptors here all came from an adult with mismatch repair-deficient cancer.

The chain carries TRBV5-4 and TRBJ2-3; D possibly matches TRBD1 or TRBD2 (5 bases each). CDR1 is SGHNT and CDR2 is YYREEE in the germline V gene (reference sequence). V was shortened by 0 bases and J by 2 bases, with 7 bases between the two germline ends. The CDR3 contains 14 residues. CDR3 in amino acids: CASSLGGNTDTQYF. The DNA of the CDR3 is TGTGCCAGCAGCTTGGGGGGGAACACAGATACGCAGTATTTT. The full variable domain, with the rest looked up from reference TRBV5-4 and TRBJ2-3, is ETGVTQSPTHLIKTRGQQVTLRCSSQSGHNTVSWYQQALGQGPQFIFQYYREEENGRGNFPPRFSGLQFPNYSSELNVNALELDDSALYLCASSLGGNTDTQYFGPGTRLTVL.

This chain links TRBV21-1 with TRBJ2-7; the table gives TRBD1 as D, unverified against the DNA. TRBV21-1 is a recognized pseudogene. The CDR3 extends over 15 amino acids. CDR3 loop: CASSPKSTGPEEQYF. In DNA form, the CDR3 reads TGTGCCAGCAGCCCAAAAAGCACAGGACCAGAGGAGCAGTACTTC.

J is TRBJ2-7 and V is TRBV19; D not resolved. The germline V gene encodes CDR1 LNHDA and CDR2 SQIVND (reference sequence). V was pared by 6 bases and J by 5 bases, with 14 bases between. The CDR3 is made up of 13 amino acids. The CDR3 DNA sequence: TGTGCCAGTAGCCGCGGCCCGACCCACGAGCAGTACTTC. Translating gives CASSRGPTHEQYF.

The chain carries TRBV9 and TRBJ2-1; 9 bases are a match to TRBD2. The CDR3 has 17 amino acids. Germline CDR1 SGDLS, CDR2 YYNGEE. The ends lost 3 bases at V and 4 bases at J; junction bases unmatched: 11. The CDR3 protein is CASSAGPGLAGYNEQFF. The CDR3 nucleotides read TGTGCCAGCAGCGCGGGTCCCGGGCTAGCGGGATACAATGAGCAGTTCTTC.

The CDR3 nucleotides are TGTGCCAGCAGCCCGAATAGCGGGAGCGCCAACAATGAGCAGTTCTTC. It codes for CASSPNSGSANNEQFF. The genes are TRBV9 and TRBJ2-1, with 9 bases matching TRBD2. The J segment lost 5 bases and the V segment lost 4 bases, leaving 10 bases of the junction unmatched. Germline assignment: CDR1 SGDLS and CDR2 YYNGEE. This CDR3 has 16 amino acids.

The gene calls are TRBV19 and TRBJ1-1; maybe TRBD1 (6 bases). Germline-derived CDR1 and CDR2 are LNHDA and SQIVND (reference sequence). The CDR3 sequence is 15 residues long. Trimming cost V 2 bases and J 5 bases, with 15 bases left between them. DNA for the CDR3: TGTGCCAGTAGTATACGGTCCAGGGGCGCAACTGAAGCTTTCTTT. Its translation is CASSIRSRGATEAFF.

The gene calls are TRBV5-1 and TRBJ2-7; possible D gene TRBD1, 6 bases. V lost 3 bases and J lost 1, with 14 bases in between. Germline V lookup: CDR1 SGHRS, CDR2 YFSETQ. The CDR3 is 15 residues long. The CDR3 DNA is TGCGCCAGCAGCTGGGAACAGGGAGCTTCCTACGAGCAGTACTTC. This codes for CASSWEQGASYEQYF.

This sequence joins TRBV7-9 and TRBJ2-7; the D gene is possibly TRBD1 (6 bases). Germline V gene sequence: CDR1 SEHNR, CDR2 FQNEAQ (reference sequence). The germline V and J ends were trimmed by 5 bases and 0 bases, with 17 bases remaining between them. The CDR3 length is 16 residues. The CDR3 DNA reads TGTGCCAGCAGCCAATCTGGACAGTCGAGCTCCTACGAGCAGTACTTC. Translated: CASSQSGQSSSYEQYF.

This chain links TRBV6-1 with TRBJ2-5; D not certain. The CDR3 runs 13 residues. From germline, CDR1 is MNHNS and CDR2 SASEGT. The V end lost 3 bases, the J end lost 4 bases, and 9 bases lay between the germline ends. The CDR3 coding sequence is TGTGCCAGCAGTGATGTGGCTAGAGAGACCCAGTACTTC. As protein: CASSDVARETQYF.

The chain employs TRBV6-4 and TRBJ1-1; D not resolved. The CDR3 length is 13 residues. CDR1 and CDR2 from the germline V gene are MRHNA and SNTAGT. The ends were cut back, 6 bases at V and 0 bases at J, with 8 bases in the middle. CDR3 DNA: TGTGCCAGCAGACGGGAAATGAACACTGAAGCTTTCTTT. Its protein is CASRREMNTEAFF.

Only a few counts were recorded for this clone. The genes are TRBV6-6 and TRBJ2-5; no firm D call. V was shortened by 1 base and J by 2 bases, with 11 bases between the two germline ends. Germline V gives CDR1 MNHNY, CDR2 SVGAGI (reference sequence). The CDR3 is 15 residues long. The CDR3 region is CASSYFGASQETQYF. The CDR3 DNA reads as TGTGCCAGCAGTTACTTCGGTGCCTCGCAAGAGACCCAGTACTTC.

CDR3 in DNA: TGTGCCAGCAGTTTATATAGTGCTACAGGATGGAGGAACCAAGAGACCCAGTACTTC. This sequence encodes CASSLYSATGWRNQETQYF. This chain connects TRBV28 to TRBJ2-5; D is possibly TRBD1 or TRBD2 (5 bases each). CDR3 length equals 19 residues. From germline, CDR1 is MDHEN and CDR2 SYDVKM. Trimming took 1 base from V and 0 from J, leaving 21 bases between them.

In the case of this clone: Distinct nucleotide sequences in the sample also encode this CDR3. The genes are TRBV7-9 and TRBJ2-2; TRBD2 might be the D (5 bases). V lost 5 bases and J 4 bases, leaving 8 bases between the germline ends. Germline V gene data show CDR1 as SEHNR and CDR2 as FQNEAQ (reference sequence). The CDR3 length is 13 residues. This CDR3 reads CASSLGSTGELFF. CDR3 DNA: TGTGCCAGCAGCCTAGGGAGCACCGGGGAGCTGTTTTTT. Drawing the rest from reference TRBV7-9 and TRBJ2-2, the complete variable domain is DTGVSQNPRHKITKRGQNVTFRCDPISEHNRLYWYRQTLGQGPEFLTYFQNEAQLEKSRLLSDRFSAERPKGSFSTLEIQRTEQGDSAMYLCASSLGSTGELFFGEGSRLTVL.

This CDR3 reads CASSQDPPSGSYNEQFF. In nucleotides, the CDR3 is TGCGCCAGCAGCCAAGATCCCCCTAGCGGGAGTTACAATGAGCAGTTCTTC. V gene TRBV4-3 combines with J gene TRBJ2-1, with TRBD2 matching over 10 bases. This CDR3 has 17 amino acids. Germline assignment: CDR1 LGHNA and CDR2 YSLEER. The junction had 6 bases not matched to a gene; V was cut back by 0 bases and J by 4 bases.

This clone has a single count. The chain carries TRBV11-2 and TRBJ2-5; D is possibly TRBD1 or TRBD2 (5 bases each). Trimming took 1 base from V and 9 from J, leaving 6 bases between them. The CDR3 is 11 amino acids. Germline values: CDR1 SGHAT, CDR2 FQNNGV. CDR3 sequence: CASSLGGAQYF. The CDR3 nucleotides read TGTGCCAGCAGCTTAGGAGGGGCCCAGTACTTC.

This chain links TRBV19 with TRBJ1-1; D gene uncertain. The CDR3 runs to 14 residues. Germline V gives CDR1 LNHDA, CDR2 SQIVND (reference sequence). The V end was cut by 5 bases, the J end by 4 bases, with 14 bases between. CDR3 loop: CASSFSRIGTEAFF. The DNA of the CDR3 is TGTGCCAGTAGTTTCTCAAGAATAGGCACTGAAGCTTTCTTT.

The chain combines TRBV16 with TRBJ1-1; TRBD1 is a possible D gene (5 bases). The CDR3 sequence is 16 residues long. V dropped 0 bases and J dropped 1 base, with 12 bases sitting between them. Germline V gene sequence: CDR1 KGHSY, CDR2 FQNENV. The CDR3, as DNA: TGTGCCAGCAGCCAATCTCGGCCAGACAGGAACACTGAAGCTTTCTTT. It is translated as CASSQSRPDRNTEAFF.

The CDR3 reads CASSLQGGYNEQYF. The CDR3 region has the DNA TGCGCCAGCAGCTTACAGGGGGGATACAACGAGCAGTACTTC. The chain recombines TRBV5-1 with TRBJ2-7, with 8 bases identical to TRBD1. In germline, CDR1 is SGHRS, CDR2 YFSETQ. CDR3 length equals 14 residues. Unmatched junction bases numbered 6, after V lost 2 bases and J lost 5 bases.

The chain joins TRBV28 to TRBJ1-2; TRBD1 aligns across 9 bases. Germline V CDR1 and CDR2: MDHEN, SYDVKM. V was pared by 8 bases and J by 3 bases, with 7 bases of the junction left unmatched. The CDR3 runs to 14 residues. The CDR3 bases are TGTGCCAGCCGGGGACAGGGTGAAGACTATGGCTACACCTTC. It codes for CASRGQGEDYGYTF.

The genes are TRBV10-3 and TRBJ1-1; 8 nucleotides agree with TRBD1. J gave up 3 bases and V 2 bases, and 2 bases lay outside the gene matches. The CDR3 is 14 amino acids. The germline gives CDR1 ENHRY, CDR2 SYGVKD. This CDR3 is CAISETGGYTEAFF. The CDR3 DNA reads TGTGCCATCAGTGAGACAGGGGGATACACTGAAGCTTTCTTT.

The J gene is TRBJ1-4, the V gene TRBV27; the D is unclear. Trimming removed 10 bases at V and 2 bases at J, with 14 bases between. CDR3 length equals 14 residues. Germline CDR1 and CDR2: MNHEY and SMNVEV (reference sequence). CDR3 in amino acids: CATKPEGTNEKLFF. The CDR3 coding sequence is TGTGCCACCAAACCGGAGGGCACTAATGAAAAACTGTTTTTT.

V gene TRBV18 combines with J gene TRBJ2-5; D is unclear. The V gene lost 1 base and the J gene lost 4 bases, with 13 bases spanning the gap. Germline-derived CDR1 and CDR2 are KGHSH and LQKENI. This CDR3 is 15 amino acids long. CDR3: CASSPLPEPGETQYF. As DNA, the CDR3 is TGTGCCAGCTCACCACTACCGGAGCCCGGAGAGACCCAGTACTTC. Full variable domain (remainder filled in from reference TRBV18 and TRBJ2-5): NAGVMQNPRHLVRRRGQEARLRCSPMKGHSHVYWYRQLPEEGLKFMVYLQKENIIDESGMPKERFSAEFPKEGPSILRIQQVVRGDSAAYFCASSPLPEPGETQYFGPGTRLLVL.

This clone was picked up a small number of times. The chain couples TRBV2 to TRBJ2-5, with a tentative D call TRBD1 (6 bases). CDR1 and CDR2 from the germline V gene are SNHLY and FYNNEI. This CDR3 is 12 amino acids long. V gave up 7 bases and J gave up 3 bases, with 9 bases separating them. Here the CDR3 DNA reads TGTGCCAGCAAGGACAGAGAAGAGACCCAGTACTTC. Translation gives CASKDREETQYF.

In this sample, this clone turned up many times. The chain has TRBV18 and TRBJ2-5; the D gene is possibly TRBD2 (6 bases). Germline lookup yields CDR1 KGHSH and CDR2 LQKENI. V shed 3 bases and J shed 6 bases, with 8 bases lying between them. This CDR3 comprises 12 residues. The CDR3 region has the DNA TGTGCCAGCTCACCGGAGGGAAAGACCCAGTACTTC. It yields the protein CASSPEGKTQYF. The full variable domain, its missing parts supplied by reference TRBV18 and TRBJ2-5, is NAGVMQNPRHLVRRRGQEARLRCSPMKGHSHVYWYRQLPEEGLKFMVYLQKENIIDESGMPKERFSAEFPKEGPSILRIQQVVRGDSAAYFCASSPEGKTQYFGPGTRLLVL.

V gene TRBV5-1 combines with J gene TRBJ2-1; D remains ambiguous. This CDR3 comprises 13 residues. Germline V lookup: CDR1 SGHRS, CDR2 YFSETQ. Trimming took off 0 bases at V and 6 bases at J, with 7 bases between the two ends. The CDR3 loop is CASSLDYLNEQFF. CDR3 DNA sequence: TGCGCCAGCAGCTTGGACTACCTCAATGAGCAGTTCTTC.

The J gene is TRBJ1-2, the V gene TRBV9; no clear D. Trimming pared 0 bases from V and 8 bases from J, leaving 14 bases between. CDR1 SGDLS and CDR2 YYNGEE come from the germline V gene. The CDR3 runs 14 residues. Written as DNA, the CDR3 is TGTGCCAGCAGCGTAGATGGTCCCTCCTACGGCTACACCTTC. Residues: CASSVDGPSYGYTF.

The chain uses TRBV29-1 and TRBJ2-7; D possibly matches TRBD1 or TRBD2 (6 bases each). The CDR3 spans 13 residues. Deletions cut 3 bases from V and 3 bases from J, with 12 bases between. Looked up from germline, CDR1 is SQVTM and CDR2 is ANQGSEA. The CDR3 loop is CSVEGGTFYEQYF. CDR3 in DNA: TGCAGCGTTGAGGGGGGCACCTTCTACGAGCAGTACTTC.

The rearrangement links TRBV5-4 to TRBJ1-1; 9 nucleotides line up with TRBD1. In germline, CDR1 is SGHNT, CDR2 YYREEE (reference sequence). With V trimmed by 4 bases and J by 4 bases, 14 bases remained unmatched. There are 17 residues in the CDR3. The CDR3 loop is CASSLGPTGGGSTEAFF. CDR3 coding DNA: TGTGCCAGCAGCCTAGGCCCAACAGGGGGCGGGAGCACTGAAGCTTTCTTT.

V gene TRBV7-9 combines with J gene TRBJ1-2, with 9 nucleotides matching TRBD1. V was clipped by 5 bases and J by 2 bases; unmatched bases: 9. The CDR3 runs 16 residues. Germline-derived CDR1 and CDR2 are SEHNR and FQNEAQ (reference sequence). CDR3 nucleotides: TGTGCCAGCAGCCGAGTCTCCGGGACAGGGAACTATGGCTACACCTTC. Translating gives CASSRVSGTGNYGYTF.

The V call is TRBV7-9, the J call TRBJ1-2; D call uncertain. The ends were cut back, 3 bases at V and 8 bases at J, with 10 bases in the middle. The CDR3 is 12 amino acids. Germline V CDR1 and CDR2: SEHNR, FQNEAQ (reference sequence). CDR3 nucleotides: TGTGCCAGCAGCTTTCGGGCTCTAGGCTACACCTTC. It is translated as CASSFRALGYTF.